This TCR beta chain originates from a study of CD8+ T cells in alopecia areata. Findings of the study overall: Whether baseline CD8+ expansion is linked to response remains uncertain, given a single nonresponder. Scalp and blood samples kept many expanded lesional clones throughout tofacitinib. It was lesional scalp, especially alopecia totalis/universalis, that showed higher clonality than normal scalp.

This clone appeared a few times. The antigen is not known. Treatment meaning: oral pan-JAK inhibitor, 5-10 mg twice daily. Isolation of CD4+ and CD8+ T cells from PBMCs was achieved by sorting. With 7 bases clipped from V and 1 base from J, the junction kept 2 bases outside the gene matches. This CDR3 comprises 15 residues. Germline loops: CDR1 SNHLY, CDR2 FYNNEI. In each case, RNA was isolated and then reverse transcribed into cDNA as the sequencing template. TCRdb keeps only in-frame clones here, not all; method: immunoSEQ multiplex PCR. The sample carries about 140,000 clones, about 85% recorded once.

The origin of this receptor is a human donor with alopecia areata. The gene calls are TRBV2 and TRBJ2-2; 11 bases align to TRBD2. This sample comprised CD8+ T cells sorted from blood, obtained at week 4, from a patient treated with tofacitinib. The CDR3 spells CASKGTSGNTGELFF. DNA for the CDR3: TGTGCCAGCAAGGGGACTAGCGGGAACACCGGGGAGCTGTTTTTT.